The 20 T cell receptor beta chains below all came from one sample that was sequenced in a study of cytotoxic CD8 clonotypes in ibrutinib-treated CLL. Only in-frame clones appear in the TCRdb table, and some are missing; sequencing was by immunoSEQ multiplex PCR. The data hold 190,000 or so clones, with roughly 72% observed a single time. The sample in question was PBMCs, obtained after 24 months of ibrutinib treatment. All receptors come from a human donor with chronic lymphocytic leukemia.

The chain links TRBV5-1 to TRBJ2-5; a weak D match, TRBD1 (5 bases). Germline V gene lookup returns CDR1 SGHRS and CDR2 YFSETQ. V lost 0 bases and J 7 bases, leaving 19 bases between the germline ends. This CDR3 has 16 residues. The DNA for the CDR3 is TGCGCCAGCAGCTTGGCCAGAGACAGCCAGGGATGGACCCAGTACTTC. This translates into CASSLARDSQGWTQYF.

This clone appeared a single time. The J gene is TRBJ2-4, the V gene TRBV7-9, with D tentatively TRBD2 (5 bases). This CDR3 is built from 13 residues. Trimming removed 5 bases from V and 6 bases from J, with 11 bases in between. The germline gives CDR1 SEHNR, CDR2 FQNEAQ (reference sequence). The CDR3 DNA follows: TGTGCCAGCAGCCCTCTAGGACTAAACATTCAGTACTTC. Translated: CASSPLGLNIQYF.

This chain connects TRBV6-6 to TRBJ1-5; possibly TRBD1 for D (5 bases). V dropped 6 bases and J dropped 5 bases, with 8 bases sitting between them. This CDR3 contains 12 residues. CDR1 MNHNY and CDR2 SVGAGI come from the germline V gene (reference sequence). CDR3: CASRGGDQPQHF. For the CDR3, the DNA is TGTGCCAGCAGGGGGGGGGATCAGCCCCAGCATTTT.

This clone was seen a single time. Written as DNA, the CDR3 is TGCGCCAGCAGCCAAGACAGGATTTGGACTGAAGCTTTCTTT. Amino acid sequence: CASSQDRIWTEAFF. J is TRBJ1-1 and V is TRBV4-3, with unresolved D. Per the germline V gene, CDR1 is LGHNA and CDR2 is YSLEER. V was pared by 0 bases and J by 5 bases, with 10 bases between. The CDR3 totals 14 residues.

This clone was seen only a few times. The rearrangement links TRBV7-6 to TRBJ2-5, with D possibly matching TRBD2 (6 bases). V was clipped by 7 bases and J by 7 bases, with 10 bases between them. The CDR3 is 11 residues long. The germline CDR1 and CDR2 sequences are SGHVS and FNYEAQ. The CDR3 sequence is CASTEGGTQYF. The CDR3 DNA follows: TGTGCCAGCACGGAGGGAGGGACCCAGTACTTC.

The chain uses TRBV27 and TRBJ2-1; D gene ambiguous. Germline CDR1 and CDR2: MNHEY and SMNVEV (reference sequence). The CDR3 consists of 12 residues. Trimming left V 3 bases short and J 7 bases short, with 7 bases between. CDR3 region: CASSFSGNEQFF. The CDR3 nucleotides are TGTGCCAGCAGTTTCTCTGGGAATGAGCAGTTCTTC.

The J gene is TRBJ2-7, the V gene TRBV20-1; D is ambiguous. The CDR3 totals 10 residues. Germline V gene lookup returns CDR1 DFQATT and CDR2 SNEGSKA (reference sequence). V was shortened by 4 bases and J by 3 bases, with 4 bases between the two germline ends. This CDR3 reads CSAKGYEQYF. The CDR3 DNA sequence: TGCAGTGCTAAGGGCTACGAGCAGTACTTC.

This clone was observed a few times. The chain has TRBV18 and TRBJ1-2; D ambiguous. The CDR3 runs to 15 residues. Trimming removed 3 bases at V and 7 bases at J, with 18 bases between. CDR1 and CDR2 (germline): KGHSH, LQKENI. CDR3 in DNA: TGTGCCAGCTCACCCGCCCGGCAGGCCGAAGGTGGCTACACCTTC. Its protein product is CASSPARQAEGGYTF.

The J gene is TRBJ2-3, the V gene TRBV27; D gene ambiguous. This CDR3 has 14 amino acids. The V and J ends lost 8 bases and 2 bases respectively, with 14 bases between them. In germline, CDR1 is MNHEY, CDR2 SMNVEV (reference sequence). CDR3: CASQNWGATDTQYF. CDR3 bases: TGTGCCAGCCAAAATTGGGGTGCCACAGATACGCAGTATTTT.

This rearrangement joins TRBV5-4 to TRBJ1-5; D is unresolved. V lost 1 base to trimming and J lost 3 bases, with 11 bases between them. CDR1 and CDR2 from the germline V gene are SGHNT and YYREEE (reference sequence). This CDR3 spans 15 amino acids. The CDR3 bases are TGTGCCAGCAGCTTGTCGCCGTTCTACAATCAGCCCCAGCATTTT. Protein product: CASSLSPFYNQPQHF.

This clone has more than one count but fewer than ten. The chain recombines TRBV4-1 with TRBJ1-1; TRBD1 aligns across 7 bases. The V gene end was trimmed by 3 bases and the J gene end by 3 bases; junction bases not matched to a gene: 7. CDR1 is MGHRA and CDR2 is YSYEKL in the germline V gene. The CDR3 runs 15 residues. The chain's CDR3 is CASSQIDREYTEAFF. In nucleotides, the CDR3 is TGCGCCAGCAGCCAGATAGACAGGGAATACACTGAAGCTTTCTTT.

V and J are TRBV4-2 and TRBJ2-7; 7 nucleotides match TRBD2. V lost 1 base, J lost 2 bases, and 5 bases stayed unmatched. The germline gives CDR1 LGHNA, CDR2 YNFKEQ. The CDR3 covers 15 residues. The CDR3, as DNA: TGTGCCAGCAGCCAAGGGAAGCGGGGAACCTACGAGCAGTACTTC. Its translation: CASSQGKRGTYEQYF.

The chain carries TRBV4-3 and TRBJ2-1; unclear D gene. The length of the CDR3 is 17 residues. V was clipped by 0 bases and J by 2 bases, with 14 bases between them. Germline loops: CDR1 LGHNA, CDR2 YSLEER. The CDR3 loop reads CASSQDLVRSPYNEQFF. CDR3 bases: TGCGCCAGCAGCCAAGATTTAGTAAGGTCTCCCTACAATGAGCAGTTCTTC.

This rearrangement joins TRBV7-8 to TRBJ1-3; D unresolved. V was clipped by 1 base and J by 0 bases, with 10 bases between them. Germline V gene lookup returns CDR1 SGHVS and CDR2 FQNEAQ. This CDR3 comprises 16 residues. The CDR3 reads CASSLVLLSSGNTIYF. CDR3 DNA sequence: TGTGCCAGCAGCTTAGTTCTCCTGAGCTCTGGAAACACCATATATTTT. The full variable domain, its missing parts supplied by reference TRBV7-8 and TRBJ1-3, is GAGVSQSPRYKVAKRGQDVALRCDPISGHVSLFWYQQALGQGPEFLTYFQNEAQLDKSGLPSDRFFAERPEGSVSTLKIQRTQQEDSAVYLCASSLVLLSSGNTIYFGEGSWLTVV.

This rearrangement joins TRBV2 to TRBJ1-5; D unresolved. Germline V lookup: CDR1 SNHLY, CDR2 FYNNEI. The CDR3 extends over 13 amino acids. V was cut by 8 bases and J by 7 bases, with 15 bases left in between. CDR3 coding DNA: TGTGCCAGCGGAATTGGAGGGCTACAGCCCCAGCATTTT. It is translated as CASGIGGLQPQHF.

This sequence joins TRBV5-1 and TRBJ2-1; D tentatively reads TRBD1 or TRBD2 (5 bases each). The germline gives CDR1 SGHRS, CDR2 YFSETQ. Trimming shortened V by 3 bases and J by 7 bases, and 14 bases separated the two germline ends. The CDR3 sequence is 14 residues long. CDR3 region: CASSSGTVGNEQFF. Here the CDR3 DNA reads TGCGCCAGCAGCTCGGGGACCGTCGGGAATGAGCAGTTCTTC.

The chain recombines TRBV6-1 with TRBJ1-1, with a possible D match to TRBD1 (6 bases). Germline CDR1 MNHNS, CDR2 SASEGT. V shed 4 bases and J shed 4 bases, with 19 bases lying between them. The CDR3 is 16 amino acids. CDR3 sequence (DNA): TGTGCCAGCAGTGTACGGTACAGGGTAACGGGCACTGAAGCTTTCTTT. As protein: CASSVRYRVTGTEAFF.

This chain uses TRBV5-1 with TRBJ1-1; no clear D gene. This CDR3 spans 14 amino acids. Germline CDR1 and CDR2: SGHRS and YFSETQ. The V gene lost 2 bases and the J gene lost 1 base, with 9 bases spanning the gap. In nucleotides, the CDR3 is TGCGCCAGCAGCTTAGACAACTCGAACACTGAAGCTTTCTTT. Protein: CASSLDNSNTEAFF.

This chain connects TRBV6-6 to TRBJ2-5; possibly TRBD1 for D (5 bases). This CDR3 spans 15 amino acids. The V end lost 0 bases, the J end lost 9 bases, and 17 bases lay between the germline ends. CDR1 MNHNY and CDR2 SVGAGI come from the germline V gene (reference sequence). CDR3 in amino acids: CASSYSSGRAGAQYF. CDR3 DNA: TGTGCCAGCAGTTACTCTTCTGGCAGGGCTGGCGCCCAGTACTTC.

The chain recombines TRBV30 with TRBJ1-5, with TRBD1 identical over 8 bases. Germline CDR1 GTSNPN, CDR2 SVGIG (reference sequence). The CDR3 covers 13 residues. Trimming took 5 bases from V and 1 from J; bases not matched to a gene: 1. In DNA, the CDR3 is TGTGCCTGGGGACAGGGAAGCAATCAGCCCCAGCATTTT. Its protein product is CAWGQGSNQPQHF.